The T cell receptor (beta chain) under discussion was sequenced for a study of OX40 agonist ivuxolimab in advanced cancers. Using immunoSEQ multiplex PCR, the repertoire was profiled, and TCRdb retains in-frame clones only, with some absent. The sample consists of about 63,000 clones, 85% to 90% of them appearing once. The CDR3 spans 16 residues. V was shortened by 2 bases and J by 4 bases, with 18 bases between the two germline ends. Germline CDR1 and CDR2: SGHRS and YFSETQ. This clone was counted only a few times. The antigen remains undetermined. Study-level findings and limits: Antigen specificity of clonally expanded peripheral T cells was not established.

This chain connects TRBV5-1 to TRBJ1-1; D remains ambiguous. This sequence was found in an adult with an advanced solid tumor such as melanoma, head and neck, liver or kidney cancer. The source was CD4+ or CD8+ T cells sorted from blood, collected in a trial of the OX40 agonist ivuxolimab. CDR3 sequence reads: CASSFIGGIYGTEAFF. The DNA of the CDR3 is TGCGCCAGCAGCTTTATTGGAGGGATCTATGGCACTGAAGCTTTCTTT.